This is a list of T cell receptor beta chains from one sample in a study of CD8 T cells in ankylosing spondylitis. TCRdb itself ran the 5' RACE reads through MiXCR, one entry per CDR3 protein. This sample has just over 300,000 distinct CDR3 sequences; around 21% occur once, and the top ten carry about 4%. The sample consisted of blood, either unsorted or a sorted T cell fraction (not recorded which). Every receptor here comes from a female donor with ankylosing spondylitis or in good health (not recorded which). CDR3s include the opening cysteine and the closing phenylalanine or tryptophan. The D gene is left open where the match is weak. Clone size is shown for a subset of rows, as once, few, many or a class of expanded clone.

abundance: .
v_gene: TRBV20-1
j_gene: TRBJ1-5
d_gene: .
CDR3nt: TGCAGTGCTAGAGATCAGAGACAGGCTAATCAGCCCCAGCATTTT
CDR3aa: CSARDQRQANQPQHF

abundance: few
v_gene: TRBV12-3/TRBV12-4
j_gene: TRBJ2-7
d_gene: .
CDR3nt: TGTGCCAGCAGTTTAGCTGGGGTCCGCCTTGTCTACGAGCAGTACTTC
CDR3aa: CASSLAGVRLVYEQYF

abundance: .
v_gene: TRBV7-2
j_gene: TRBJ1-1
d_gene: .
CDR3nt: TGTGCCAGCAGCTTCCCGCGGCCCACTGAAGCTTTCTTT
CDR3aa: CASSFPRPTEAFF

abundance: .
v_gene: TRBV10-3
j_gene: TRBJ2-3
d_gene: TRBD2
CDR3nt: TGTGCCATCAACCGGGCTAGCGGGTTGTCAGATACGCAGTATTTT
CDR3aa: CAINRASGLSDTQYF

abundance: few
v_gene: TRBV11-3
j_gene: TRBJ1-1
d_gene: .
CDR3nt: TGTGCCAGCCGGGGCGGTCCGGAAACTGAAGCTTTCTTT
CDR3aa: CASRGGPETEAFF

abundance: .
v_gene: TRBV7-3
j_gene: TRBJ1-4
d_gene: .
CDR3nt: TGTGCCAGCAGCCTAGGGGCAGGGAAGAAACTGTTTTTT
CDR3aa: CASSLGAGKKLFF

abundance: .
v_gene: TRBV7-2
j_gene: TRBJ2-7
d_gene: TRBD1
CDR3nt: TGTGCCAGCAGCTTACAACCCCCCGGGACAGGGTCCTACGAGCAGTACTTC
CDR3aa: CASSLQPPGTGSYEQYF

abundance: .
v_gene: TRBV10-3
j_gene: TRBJ2-3
d_gene: TRBD2
CDR3nt: TGTGCCATCAGCCCTGGTGGCGGGAGGGCCGTGGATACGCAGTATTTT
CDR3aa: CAISPGGGRAVDTQYF

abundance: .
v_gene: TRBV20-1
j_gene: TRBJ2-5
d_gene: .
CDR3nt: TGCAGTGCTAGAGATCATGAACAAGAGACCCAGTACTTC
CDR3aa: CSARDHEQETQYF

abundance: .
v_gene: TRBV10-3
j_gene: TRBJ2-7
d_gene: TRBD2
CDR3nt: TGTGCCATCAGTGAGTCATTAGCGGGAGCCTACGAGCAGTACTTC
CDR3aa: CAISESLAGAYEQYF

abundance: once
v_gene: TRBV30
j_gene: TRBJ2-7
d_gene: .
CDR3nt: TGTGCCTGTGGGGGAGGATACTCCTACGAGCAGTACTTC
CDR3aa: CACGGGYSYEQYF

abundance: .
v_gene: TRBV5-6
j_gene: TRBJ1-2
d_gene: .
CDR3nt: TGTGCCAGCAGCTTCCCCACAGGGTATGGCGGCTACACCTTC
CDR3aa: CASSFPTGYGGYTF

abundance: .
v_gene: TRBV6-5
j_gene: TRBJ2-7
d_gene: .
CDR3nt: TGTGCCAGCAGTTACGGCAGGGACTCCTACGAGCAGTACTTC
CDR3aa: CASSYGRDSYEQYF

abundance: .
v_gene: TRBV7-2
j_gene: TRBJ2-5
d_gene: TRBD2
CDR3nt: TGTGCCAGCAACTCCACCCTAGCGGGAGAAGAGACCCAGTACTTC
CDR3aa: CASNSTLAGEETQYF

abundance: few
v_gene: TRBV6-1
j_gene: TRBJ2-5
d_gene: .
CDR3nt: TGTGCCAGCAGTGCCACAGGAAGTTTTGGGGTAGAGACCCAGTACTTC
CDR3aa: CASSATGSFGVETQYF

abundance: .
v_gene: TRBV6-5
j_gene: TRBJ2-7
d_gene: .
CDR3nt: TGTGCCAGCAGTTACTCGGTTCTGGGCAGAAACTACGAGCAGTACTTC
CDR3aa: CASSYSVLGRNYEQYF

abundance: .
v_gene: TRBV20-1
j_gene: TRBJ2-7
d_gene: TRBD2
CDR3nt: TGCAGTGCTAGCCCGGGACTAGCGGGAGCTAGCTCCTACGAGCAGTACTTC
CDR3aa: CSASPGLAGASSYEQYF

abundance: few
v_gene: TRBV20-1
j_gene: TRBJ1-6
d_gene: .
CDR3nt: TGCAGTGCCCCGCATAATTCACCCCTCCACTTT
CDR3aa: CSAPHNSPLHF

abundance: few
v_gene: TRBV12-3/TRBV12-4
j_gene: TRBJ2-5
d_gene: .
CDR3nt: TGTGCCAGCAGTTGGTCGGGGATGGAGACCCAGTACTTC
CDR3aa: CASSWSGMETQYF

abundance: .
v_gene: TRBV11-3
j_gene: TRBJ2-1
d_gene: TRBD2
CDR3nt: TGTGCCAGCAGCTTAGGGACTAGCGGGCCCTCCTACAATGAGCAGTTCTTC
CDR3aa: CASSLGTSGPSYNEQFF

abundance: .
v_gene: TRBV23-1
j_gene: TRBJ2-2
d_gene: .
CDR3nt: TGCGCCAGCGGTATCAGAGGCGGGTGCGATGACGGGGAGCTGTTTTTT
CDR3aa: CASGIRGGCDDGELFF

abundance: many
v_gene: TRBV7-9
j_gene: TRBJ2-3
d_gene: .
CDR3nt: TGTGCCAGCAGCTTAATCACAGATACGCAGTATTTT
CDR3aa: CASSLITDTQYF

abundance: few
v_gene: TRBV28
j_gene: TRBJ2-1
d_gene: TRBD2
CDR3nt: TGTGCCAGCAGCCTAGGGGCGGGAGGCTCCTACAATGAGCAGTTCTTC
CDR3aa: CASSLGAGGSYNEQFF

abundance: .
v_gene: TRBV13
j_gene: TRBJ2-7
d_gene: .
CDR3nt: TGTGCCAGCACCGCTCCGGGGCAGGGGAGGAACGAGCAGTACTTC
CDR3aa: CASTAPGQGRNEQYF

abundance: .
v_gene: TRBV12-3/TRBV12-4
j_gene: TRBJ1-6
d_gene: .
CDR3nt: TGTGCCAGCAGGAGCAGCTCCTATAATTCACCCCTCCACTTT
CDR3aa: CASRSSSYNSPLHF

abundance: few
v_gene: TRBV5-1
j_gene: TRBJ1-1
d_gene: .
CDR3nt: TGCGCCAGCAGCTTGTTACAGGACAGTAGACAAGCTTTCTTT
CDR3aa: CASSLLQDSRQAFF

abundance: .
v_gene: TRBV7-3
j_gene: TRBJ2-5
d_gene: .
CDR3nt: TGTGCCAGCAGCCAAACATCGCAAGAGACCCAGTACTTC
CDR3aa: CASSQTSQETQYF

abundance: .
v_gene: TRBV12-3/TRBV12-4
j_gene: TRBJ2-5
d_gene: .
CDR3nt: TGTGCCAGCAGCCCTGGGAATAGGATCCAAGAGACCCAGTACTTC
CDR3aa: CASSPGNRIQETQYF

abundance: many
v_gene: TRBV12-3/TRBV12-4
j_gene: TRBJ2-1
d_gene: TRBD2
CDR3nt: TGTGCCAGCAGCACTAGCGGGGCAACCAATGAGCAGTTCTTC
CDR3aa: CASSTSGATNEQFF

abundance: few
v_gene: TRBV25-1
j_gene: TRBJ1-1
d_gene: TRBD1
CDR3nt: TGTGCCAGCAGTGTGACAGGGAGGAACACTGAAGCTTTCTTT
CDR3aa: CASSVTGRNTEAFF

abundance: few
v_gene: TRBV3-1
j_gene: TRBJ1-4
d_gene: .
CDR3nt: TGTGCCAGCAGCCAATCGTGGGAAGCAACTAATGAAAAACTGTTTTTT
CDR3aa: CASSQSWEATNEKLFF

abundance: many
v_gene: TRBV12-3/TRBV12-4
j_gene: TRBJ1-1
d_gene: TRBD1
CDR3nt: TGTGCCAGCACCCGGGACAGTAGCACTGAAGCTTTCTTT
CDR3aa: CASTRDSSTEAFF